This T cell receptor (beta chain) originates from a study of T cell responses to AZD1222 COVID-19 vaccine. Broader study findings: A mostly white British donor set with more females was recruited, and clonal diversity was possibly underestimated.

Method: immunoSEQ multiplex PCR; TCRdb's copy keeps in-frame clones and lacks some. The sample carries 45,000 to 60,000 clones, about 90% recorded once. A note on this clone: Its antigen is still unknown.

CDR3 length equals 15 residues. V lost 3 bases, J lost 7 bases, and 13 bases lay in between. Germline V gives CDR1 SEHNR, CDR2 FQNEAQ (reference sequence). Sequencing was performed on peripheral blood, taken on day 0 of AZD1222 vaccination. The V and J genes are TRBV7-9 and TRBJ1-6, with a tentative D call TRBD1 (6 bases). This clonotype was obtained from an adult in good health. Written as DNA, the CDR3 is TGTGCCAGCAGCTTCCGGACAGAGGGAAATTCACCCCTCCACTTT. Its protein is CASSFRTEGNSPLHF.